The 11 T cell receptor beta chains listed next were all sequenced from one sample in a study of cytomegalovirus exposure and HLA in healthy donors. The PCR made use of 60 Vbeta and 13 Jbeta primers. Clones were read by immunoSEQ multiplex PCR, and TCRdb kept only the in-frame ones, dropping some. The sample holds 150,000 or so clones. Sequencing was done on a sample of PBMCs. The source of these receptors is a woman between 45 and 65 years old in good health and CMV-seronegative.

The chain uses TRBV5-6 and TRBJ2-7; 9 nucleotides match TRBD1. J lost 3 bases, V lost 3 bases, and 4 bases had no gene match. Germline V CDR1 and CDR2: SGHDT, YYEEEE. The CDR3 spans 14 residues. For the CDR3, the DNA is TGTGCCAGCAGCTCACCGGGACAGGGCTACGAGCAGTACTTC. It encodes CASSSPGQGYEQYF.

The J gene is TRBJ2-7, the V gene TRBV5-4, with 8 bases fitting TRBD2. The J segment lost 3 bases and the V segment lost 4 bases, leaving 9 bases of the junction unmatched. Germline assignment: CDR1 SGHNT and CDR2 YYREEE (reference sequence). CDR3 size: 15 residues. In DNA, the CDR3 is TGTGCCAGCAGCCCCCCAAAGGGACTAGACTACGAGCAGTACTTC. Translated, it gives CASSPPKGLDYEQYF.

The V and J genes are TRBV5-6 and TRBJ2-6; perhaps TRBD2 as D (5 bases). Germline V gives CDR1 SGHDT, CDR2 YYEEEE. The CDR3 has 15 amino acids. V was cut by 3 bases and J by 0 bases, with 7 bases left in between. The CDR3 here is CASSSGVSGANVLTF. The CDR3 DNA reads TGTGCCAGCAGCTCCGGGGTCTCTGGGGCCAACGTCCTGACTTTC.

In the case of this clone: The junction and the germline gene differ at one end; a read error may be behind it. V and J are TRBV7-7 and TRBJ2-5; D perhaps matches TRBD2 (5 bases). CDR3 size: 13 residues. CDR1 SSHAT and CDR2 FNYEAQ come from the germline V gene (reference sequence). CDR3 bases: TGTGCTAGCAGCCTAGGACTCCAAGAGACCCAGTACTTC. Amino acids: CASSLGLQETQYF.

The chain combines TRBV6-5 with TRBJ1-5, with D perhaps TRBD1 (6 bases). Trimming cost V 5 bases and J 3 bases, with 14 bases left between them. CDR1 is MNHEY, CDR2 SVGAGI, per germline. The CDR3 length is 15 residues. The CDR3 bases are TGTGCCAGCAGTGGACAGCCAGGGGCCAATCAGCCCCAGCATTTT. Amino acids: CASSGQPGANQPQHF.

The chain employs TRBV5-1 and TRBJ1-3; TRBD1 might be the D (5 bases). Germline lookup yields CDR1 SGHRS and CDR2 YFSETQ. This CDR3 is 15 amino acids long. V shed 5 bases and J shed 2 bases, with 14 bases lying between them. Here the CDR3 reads CASRRGAGAGNTIYF. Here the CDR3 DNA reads TGCGCCAGCAGGAGAGGGGCGGGGGCTGGAAACACCATATATTTT.

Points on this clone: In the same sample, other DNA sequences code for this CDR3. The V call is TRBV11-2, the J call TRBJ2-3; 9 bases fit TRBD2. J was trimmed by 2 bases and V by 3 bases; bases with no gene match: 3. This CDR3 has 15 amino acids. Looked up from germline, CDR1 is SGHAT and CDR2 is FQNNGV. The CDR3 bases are TGTGCCAGCAGCTTGGGACTAGCTGACACAGATACGCAGTATTTT. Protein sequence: CASSLGLADTDTQYF.

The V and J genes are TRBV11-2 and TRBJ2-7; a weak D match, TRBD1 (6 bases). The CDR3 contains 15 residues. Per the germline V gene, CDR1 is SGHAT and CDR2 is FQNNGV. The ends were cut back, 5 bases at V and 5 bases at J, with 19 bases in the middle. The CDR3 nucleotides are TGTGCCAGCAGCCCGCAGGGGTTACTTTCGGACGAGCAGTACTTC. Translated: CASSPQGLLSDEQYF. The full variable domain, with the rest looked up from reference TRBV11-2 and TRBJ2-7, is EAGVAQSPRYKIIEKRQSVAFWCNPISGHATLYWYQQILGQGPKLLIQFQNNGVVDDSQLPKDRFSAERLKGVDSTLKIQPAKLEDSAVYLCASSPQGLLSDEQYFGPGTRLTVT.

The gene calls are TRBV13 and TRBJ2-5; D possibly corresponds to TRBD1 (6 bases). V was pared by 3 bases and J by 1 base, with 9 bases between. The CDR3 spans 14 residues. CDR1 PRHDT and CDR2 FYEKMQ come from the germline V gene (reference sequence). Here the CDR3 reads CASSFPGAQETQYF. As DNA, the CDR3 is TGTGCCAGCAGCTTTCCAGGGGCCCAAGAGACCCAGTACTTC.

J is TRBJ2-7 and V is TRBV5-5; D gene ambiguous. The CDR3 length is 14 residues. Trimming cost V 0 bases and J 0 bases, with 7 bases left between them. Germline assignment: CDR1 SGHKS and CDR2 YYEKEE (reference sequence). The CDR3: CASSLVPNSYEQYF. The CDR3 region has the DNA TGTGCCAGCAGCTTGGTTCCAAACTCCTACGAGCAGTACTTC.

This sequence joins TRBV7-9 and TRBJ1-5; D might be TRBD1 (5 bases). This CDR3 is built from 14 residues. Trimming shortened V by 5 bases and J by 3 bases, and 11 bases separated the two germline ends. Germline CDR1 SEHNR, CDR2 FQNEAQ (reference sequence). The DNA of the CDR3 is TGTGCCAGCAGCCATTGGGACTACAATCAGCCCCAGCATTTT. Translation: CASSHWDYNQPQHF.